Shown below are 19 T cell receptor beta chains from a single sample sequenced in a study of CD8 T cells in ankylosing spondylitis. These receptors are not linked to any known antigen. TCRdb called the 5' RACE reads again in MiXCR, with one record for every CDR3 protein. Among fewer than 650,000 distinct CDR3 sequences listed, about 13% were seen once. Whole-study findings and limits: Typical of ankylosing spondylitis blood, it appeared, was a TCR beta motif of under 10 highly homologous variants.

Sequencing was performed on blood, either unsorted or a sorted T cell fraction (not recorded which). The receptors derive from a male donor with ankylosing spondylitis.

The chain combines TRBV20-1 with TRBJ2-1; 12 nucleotides agree with TRBD2. The V gene's germline CDR1 is DFQATT and CDR2 SNEGSKA (reference sequence). Unmatched junction bases numbered 10, after V lost 6 bases and J lost 1 base. The CDR3 runs 17 residues. The CDR3 nucleotides are TGCAGTGCCCCGGGACTAGCGGGTCCGCTTTCCTACAATGAGCAGTTCTTC. Its translation is CSAPGLAGPLSYNEQFF.

The chain joins TRBV24-1 to TRBJ1-2; a weak D match, TRBD1 (6 bases). V was cut by 2 bases and J by 8 bases, with 14 bases left in between. The CDR3 is 14 amino acids. Germline V gives CDR1 KGHDR, CDR2 SFDVKD. The CDR3 here is CATSDSGGAKGYTF. The DNA for the CDR3 is TGTGCCACCAGTGATTCGGGGGGCGCCAAAGGCTACACCTTC.

This chain links TRBV29-1 with TRBJ1-2, with D possibly being TRBD1 (5 bases). Germline V lookup: CDR1 SQVTM, CDR2 ANQGSEA. The CDR3 spans 11 residues. The ends were cut back, 7 bases at V and 8 bases at J, with 14 bases in the middle. The CDR3 DNA sequence: TGCAGCGCCCGGGACCCGAGGGGCTACACCTTC. Its protein product is CSARDPRGYTF.

The chain joins TRBV20-1 to TRBJ2-2; D possibly corresponds to TRBD1 (7 bases). V lost 1 base, J lost 4 bases, and 16 bases lay in between. The CDR3 length is 16 residues. Per the germline V gene, CDR1 is DFQATT and CDR2 is SNEGSKA (reference sequence). The CDR3 DNA sequence: TGCAGTGCTAGAGTCGCCTACAGGGGAGGCACCGGGGAGCTGTTTTTT. Translated: CSARVAYRGGTGELFF.

In its sample, this clonotype was seen a few times. The CDR3 DNA reads TGTGCCAGCAGCTCAATGGGAGCGGCGTCCTACAATGAGCAGTTCTTC. Encoded protein: CASSSMGAASYNEQFF. V usage is TRBV7-9 and J usage is TRBJ2-1, with D possibly TRBD2 on 5 matching bases. In germline, CDR1 is SEHNR, CDR2 FQNEAQ (reference sequence). Deletions cut 4 bases from V and 1 base from J, with 14 bases between. CDR3 length: 16 residues.

The V call is TRBV29-1, the J call TRBJ2-3, with a tentative D call TRBD2 (6 bases). Trimming took 3 bases from V and 1 from J, leaving 14 bases between them. Germline values: CDR1 SQVTM, CDR2 ANQGSEA. CDR3 length equals 15 residues. The CDR3 region is CSVDGGGQGTDTQYF. As DNA, the CDR3 is TGCAGCGTTGATGGCGGAGGGCAGGGCACAGATACGCAGTATTTT.

In this sample, this clonotype turned up a few times. V is TRBV5-1 and J is TRBJ1-1; 12 bases are shared with TRBD1. CDR1 is SGHRS and CDR2 is YFSETQ in the germline V gene. The ends lost 3 bases at V and 3 bases at J; junction bases unmatched: 3. The CDR3 contains 15 residues. The DNA of the CDR3 is TGCGCCAGCAGCTGGGGACAGGGGGCTGACACTGAAGCTTTCTTT. Translated, it gives CASSWGQGADTEAFF.

This clonotype was seen more than once but under ten times. The rearrangement links TRBV5-1 to TRBJ2-7; D gene unclear. V was pared by 5 bases and J by 0 bases, with 12 bases between. Germline V lookup: CDR1 SGHRS, CDR2 YFSETQ. This CDR3 has 14 amino acids. For the CDR3, the DNA is TGCGCCAGCAGTATACAGCCAGACTCCTACGAGCAGTACTTC. Its protein is CASSIQPDSYEQYF.

In this sample, this clonotype turned up a few times. The chain combines TRBV20-1 with TRBJ2-5; 14 bases match TRBD2. V lost 5 bases, J lost 4 bases, and 6 bases stayed unmatched. Germline V gene sequence: CDR1 DFQATT, CDR2 SNEGSKA (reference sequence). This CDR3 has 15 residues. The DNA of the CDR3 is TGCAGTGCTTTATCCGGACTAGCGGGAGGAGAGACCCAGTACTTC. As protein: CSALSGLAGGETQYF.

This clonotype showed up many times. V and J are TRBV7-9 and TRBJ2-1; 8 nucleotides align to TRBD2. The CDR3 is 15 amino acids. Germline V gene lookup returns CDR1 SEHNR and CDR2 FQNEAQ (reference sequence). The V gene end was trimmed by 4 bases and the J gene end by 4 bases; junction bases not matched to a gene: 6. The CDR3 is CASSSLAGQYNEQFF. The CDR3 DNA is TGTGCCAGCAGCTCCTTAGCGGGGCAATACAATGAGCAGTTCTTC. The full variable domain, completed using reference TRBV7-9 and TRBJ2-1, is DTGVSQNPRHKITKRGQNVTFRCDPISEHNRLYWYRQTLGQGPEFLTYFQNEAQLEKSRLLSDRFSAERPKGSFSTLEIQRTEQGDSAMYLCASSSLAGQYNEQFFGPGTRLTVL.

The V call is TRBV20-1, the J call TRBJ2-1, with TRBD2 matching over 9 bases. The V gene end was trimmed by 4 bases and the J gene end by 5 bases; junction bases not matched to a gene: 12. Germline CDR1 reads DFQATT; CDR2 reads SNEGSKA (reference sequence). This CDR3 contains 16 residues. The CDR3 spells CSAIRPGTSLHNEQFF. As DNA, the CDR3 is TGCAGTGCTATTCGTCCCGGGACTAGCTTACACAATGAGCAGTTCTTC.

This clonotype was detected only once. A clone one base away is much larger, so this may be a read error. The V call is TRBV5-1, the J call TRBJ2-3, with 9 bases aligning to TRBD1. Per germline, CDR1 SGHRS and CDR2 YFSETQ. The CDR3 is 18 amino acids. Trimming cost V 5 bases and J 2 bases; bases outside gene matches: 15. The CDR3 sequence: CASRTFRDREYNTDTQYF. CDR3 DNA: TGCGCCAGCAGAACCTTCCGGGACAGGGAGTATAACACAGATACGCAGTATTTT. The full variable domain, rest sourced from reference TRBV5-1 and TRBJ2-3, is KAGVTQTPRYLIKTRGQQVTLSCSPISGHRSVSWYQQTPGQGLQFLFEYFSETQRNKGNFPGRFSGRQFSNSRSEMNVSTLELGDSALYLCASRTFRDREYNTDTQYFGPGTRLTVL.

This clonotype was observed a few times. V and J are TRBV12-3 or TRBV12-4 and TRBJ1-1, with no clear D. V was cut by 6 bases and J by 9 bases, with 17 bases left in between. The CDR3 consists of 13 residues. CDR3 amino acids: CASSPVGYGKAFF. For the CDR3, the DNA is TGTGCCAGCAGCCCGGTGGGATATGGTAAAGCTTTCTTT.

This clonotype was detected many times. For the CDR3, the DNA is TGCGCCAGCAGCTTGGGGGGGACGGGGAACACTGAAGCTTTCTTT. Residues: CASSLGGTGNTEAFF. This rearrangement joins TRBV5-1 to TRBJ1-1; a possible D gene is TRBD1 (5 bases). CDR1 SGHRS and CDR2 YFSETQ come from the germline V gene. V lost 0 bases and J 1 base, leaving 10 bases between the germline ends. The CDR3 length is 15 residues.

A few counts support this clonotype. V usage is TRBV29-1 and J usage is TRBJ1-2, with 7 bases lining up with TRBD1. CDR1 SQVTM and CDR2 ANQGSEA come from the germline V gene. The CDR3 has 20 amino acids. The junction had 23 bases not matched to a gene; V was cut back by 0 bases and J by 4 bases. This chain's CDR3 is CSVEDWDIRGAGDSAYGYTF. The CDR3 bases are TGCAGCGTTGAAGATTGGGACATCAGGGGGGCGGGGGACAGCGCCTATGGCTACACCTTC.

The table lists this clonotype with a few counts. V and J are TRBV7-8 and TRBJ1-1; D uncertain. From germline, CDR1 is SGHVS and CDR2 FQNEAQ. Trimming cost V 1 base and J 5 bases, with 14 bases left between them. The CDR3 sequence is 15 residues long. This chain's CDR3 is CASSLGVGQQTEAFF. The CDR3 nucleotides read TGTGCCAGCAGCTTAGGGGTAGGGCAACAAACTGAAGCTTTCTTT.

In this sample, this clonotype turned up a few times. The chain carries TRBV12-3 or TRBV12-4 and TRBJ2-5, with TRBD2 matching 12 bases. The CDR3 covers 15 residues. V gave up 5 bases and J gave up 5 bases; unmatched junction bases: 6. CDR3 nucleotide sequence: TGTGCCAGCAGTCCCCGGACTAGCGGGACGGAGACCCAGTACTTC. It translates to CASSPRTSGTETQYF.

This clonotype occurred a few times. This chain links TRBV18 with TRBJ1-6; D not certain. CDR3 size: 14 residues. Germline lookup yields CDR1 KGHSH and CDR2 LQKENI. Trimming left V 3 bases short and J 7 bases short, with 10 bases between. For the CDR3, the DNA is TGTGCCAGCTCACCCGACCTAACCAATTCACCCCTCCACTTT. Protein sequence: CASSPDLTNSPLHF.

The sample holds many counts of this clonotype. The CDR3 coding sequence is TGCGCCAGCAGCTTGGGCCAGGGGGTCGGTGGCTACACCTTC. Its translation: CASSLGQGVGGYTF. The chain employs TRBV5-1 and TRBJ1-2, with TRBD1 matching 7 bases. CDR3 size: 14 residues. With 0 bases clipped from V and 7 bases from J, the junction kept 6 bases outside the gene matches. Germline lookup yields CDR1 SGHRS and CDR2 YFSETQ.